This TCR beta chain was sequenced during a study of shared clonotypes between healthy human individuals. Study-wide results and limits: The expectation was that sequencing depth would affect clonotype sharing among donors.

On this clone itself: Antigen specificity is unknown. At one end the junction does not follow the germline gene, possibly because of a read error.

The repertoire was sequenced with immunoSEQ multiplex PCR; TCRdb's copy has only in-frame clones and lacks some. The data show around 2.3 million clones, approximately 95% seen once. CDR1 and CDR2 (germline): SGDLS, YYNGEE. This CDR3 comprises 16 residues. Adult Caucasians living in Nashville, Tennessee made up all of the donors. A split of CD4+ cells into CD45RA+ naive and CD45RA-negative memory subsets was performed. This TCR came from a man aged 18 to 30 in good health. The sample comprised naive CD4+ T cells sorted from blood. The subset here: CD45RA+ positively selected. The chain uses TRBV9 and TRBJ2-5; either TRBD1 or TRBD2 may supply D (5 bases each). This CDR3 reads CASSVATGLLQDTQYF. As DNA, the CDR3 is TGTGCCAGCAGCGTAGCTACGGGGCTACTCCAAGACACCCAGTACTTC.